One sample yielded the 20 T cell receptor beta chains listed below, sequenced in a study of blood T cells in healthy people across ages. The authors ran a second PCR of roughly 6 to 12 cycles using a sample-barcoded 5' primer and a J-beta primer mix. MiXCR, run by TCRdb on the 5' RACE reads, gives a single entry per CDR3 protein. This repertoire shows fewer than 2,000,000 distinct CDR3 sequences, roughly a third found once; its top ten account for around 11%. The sequenced sample was blood. All receptors come from a woman aged 25-40 years in good health.

This chain connects TRBV27 to TRBJ1-4; D uncertain. The CDR3 runs 14 residues. Germline assignment: CDR1 MNHEY and CDR2 SMNVEV (reference sequence). V was clipped by 5 bases and J by 8 bases, with 15 bases between them. The CDR3 loop reads CASSAGTFPEKLFF. The CDR3 nucleotides are TGTGCCAGCAGTGCAGGTACCTTTCCCGAAAAACTGTTTTTT.

CDR3: CASSQVDQGGKYF. The CDR3 DNA reads TGTGCCAGCAGCCAAGTTGACCAGGGGGGAAAGTACTTC. The J gene is TRBJ2-5, the V gene TRBV3-1; D is perhaps TRBD1 (7 bases). CDR1 and CDR2 (germline): LGHDT, YNNKEL (reference sequence). V lost 1 base and J 12 bases, leaving 15 bases between the germline ends. CDR3 size: 13 residues.

The V call is TRBV12-5, the J call TRBJ2-5, with D possibly being TRBD1 (5 bases). V was cut by 3 bases and J by 4 bases, with 9 bases left in between. The CDR3 length is 13 residues. Germline V gene sequence: CDR1 LGHNT, CDR2 FRNRAP. DNA for the CDR3: TGTGCTAGTGGTTTTGGGGCTCGAGAGACCCAGTACTTC. Translated, it gives CASGFGARETQYF.

This clonotype has more than one count but fewer than ten. The chain has TRBV15 and TRBJ1-5, with 9 bases that match TRBD1. Germline CDR1 and CDR2: LNHNV and YYDKDF (reference sequence). This CDR3 spans 15 amino acids. With V trimmed by 0 bases and J by 7 bases, 4 bases remained unmatched. The CDR3 loop reads CATSRDTGGRQPQHF. The CDR3 nucleotides are TGTGCCACCAGCAGAGATACAGGGGGCAGGCAGCCCCAGCATTTT.

This clonotype occurred a few times. The V and J genes are TRBV7-3 and TRBJ2-1, with D possibly matching TRBD1 (5 bases). This CDR3 comprises 15 residues. Germline V gives CDR1 SGHTA, CDR2 FQGTGA. The germline V and J ends were trimmed by 1 base and 4 bases, with 11 bases remaining between them. Here the CDR3 reads CASSLNAAGYNEQFF. Written as DNA, the CDR3 is TGTGCCAGCAGCTTAAATGCCGCAGGGTACAATGAGCAGTTCTTC.

The chain is built from TRBV27 and TRBJ2-3; D possibly uses TRBD1 or TRBD2 (7 bases each). Trimming left V 5 bases short and J 14 bases short, with 26 bases between. Germline V gives CDR1 MNHEY, CDR2 SMNVEV (reference sequence). This CDR3 has 15 residues. The CDR3 nucleotides are TGTGCCAGCAGTCTACCGGGACAGCCGGGACTAACTCTGTATTTT. Its translation: CASSLPGQPGLTLYF.

The chain has TRBV12-5 and TRBJ1-2; tentatively, D is TRBD1 (5 bases). Germline CDR1 reads LGHNT; CDR2 reads FRNRAP. With 0 bases removed from V and 4 bases from J, the gap between germline ends came to 18 bases. This CDR3 contains 17 residues. This CDR3 reads CASGLVLSREIVYGYTF. The DNA for the CDR3 is TGTGCTAGTGGTTTGGTACTCTCCAGGGAAATCGTCTATGGCTACACCTTC. Together with reference TRBV12-5 and TRBJ1-2, the CDR3 gives the full variable domain: DARVTQTPRHKVTEMGQEVTMRCQPILGHNTVFWYRQTMMQGLELLAYFRNRAPLDDSGMPKDRFSAEMPDATLATLKIQPSEPRDSAVYFCASGLVLSREIVYGYTFGSGTRLTVV.

Many counts were recorded for this clonotype. The genes are TRBV7-2 and TRBJ2-1; D is uncertain. From germline, CDR1 is SGHTA and CDR2 FQGNSA. The CDR3 consists of 15 residues. The ends were cut back, 5 bases at V and 4 bases at J, with 15 bases in the middle. The CDR3 DNA sequence: TGTGCCAGCAGCGCCCTTAGGCACCAGTACAATGAGCAGTTCTTC. Residues: CASSALRHQYNEQFF.

The chain links TRBV10-3 to TRBJ2-7; 9 bases match TRBD1. The CDR3 is 13 amino acids. The germline V gene encodes CDR1 ENHRY and CDR2 SYGVKD. The junction had 6 bases not matched to a gene; V was cut back by 6 bases and J by 6 bases. This CDR3 reads CAISGTGRLEQYF. The DNA of the CDR3 is TGTGCCATCAGCGGGACAGGGCGTCTCGAGCAGTACTTC.

The J gene is TRBJ1-1, the V gene TRBV20-1, with D possibly matching TRBD1 (6 bases). The V gene's germline CDR1 is DFQATT and CDR2 SNEGSKA (reference sequence). V lost 1 base and J lost 1, with 22 bases in between. The CDR3 runs to 18 residues. In nucleotides, the CDR3 is TGCAGTGCTAGAGGCCCCCCGCAGGGGACCACCGCGAACACTGAAGCTTTCTTT. Translating it yields CSARGPPQGTTANTEAFF.

This sequence joins TRBV6-1 and TRBJ1-1; D is undetermined. Germline CDR1 reads MNHNS; CDR2 reads SASEGT. This CDR3 spans 13 amino acids. The V end lost 1 base, the J end lost 4 bases, and 7 bases lay between the germline ends. The CDR3 here is CASSEERITEAFF. The CDR3 nucleotides are TGTGCCAGCAGTGAAGAACGTATCACTGAAGCTTTCTTT.

V gene TRBV7-8 combines with J gene TRBJ2-7; 10 nucleotides agree with TRBD2. This CDR3 is built from 16 residues. CDR1 is SGHVS and CDR2 is FQNEAQ in the germline V gene. V was pared by 1 base and J by 3 bases, with 6 bases of the junction left unmatched. CDR3 sequence (DNA): TGTGCCAGCAGCTTAGGCTCTAGCGGGAGTAACTACGAGCAGTACTTC. Its protein is CASSLGSSGSNYEQYF.

The genes are TRBV20-1 and TRBJ2-3, with 8 bases aligning to TRBD1. The V segment lost 3 bases and the J segment 1 base; nucleotides outside the gene matches: 15. The length of the CDR3 is 18 residues. Germline assignment: CDR1 DFQATT and CDR2 SNEGSKA (reference sequence). Here the CDR3 DNA reads TGCAGTGCTAGCTCTACAGGGGGATATGAGGGAGGCACAGATACGCAGTATTTT. Protein product: CSASSTGGYEGGTDTQYF.

This clonotype was observed a handful of times. The V call is TRBV12-3 or TRBV12-4, the J call TRBJ1-2, with D uncertain. Deletions cut 8 bases from V and 2 bases from J, with 12 bases between. CDR3 length: 13 residues. CDR3 nucleotide sequence: TGTGCCAGCGTCGGCCGATCAAACTATGGCTACACCTTC. Protein sequence: CASVGRSNYGYTF.

In this sample, this clonotype turned up many times. The V call is TRBV29-1, the J call TRBJ2-7; D is unclear. CDR1 and CDR2 (germline): SQVTM, ANQGSEA. The CDR3 loop spans 14 amino acids. Between the trimmed V and J ends, which lost 3 bases and 2 bases, there was a span of 14 bases. CDR3 DNA: TGCAGCGTTGAGCTGGCCAGTCCCCCCTACGAGCAGTACTTC. Protein sequence: CSVELASPPYEQYF.

This clonotype was counted a few times. The rearrangement uses TRBV7-2 and TRBJ1-2; D uncertain. The CDR3 has 12 residues. Germline CDR1 is SGHTA and CDR2 is FQGNSA. Trimming pared 5 bases from V and 5 bases from J, leaving 9 bases between. The CDR3 loop is CASSAGRYGYTF. In DNA, the CDR3 is TGTGCCAGCAGCGCTGGACGGTATGGCTACACCTTC. The full variable domain, with the rest looked up from reference TRBV7-2 and TRBJ1-2, is GAGVSQSPSNKVTEKGKDVELRCDPISGHTALYWYRQSLGQGLEFLIYFQGNSAPDKSGLPSDRFSAERTGGSVSTLTIQRTQQEDSAVYLCASSAGRYGYTFGSGTRLTVV.

V usage is TRBV30 and J usage is TRBJ2-2, with D possibly TRBD2 on 5 matching bases. CDR3 size: 14 residues. The germline V gene encodes CDR1 GTSNPN and CDR2 SVGIG (reference sequence). V dropped 5 bases and J dropped 5 bases, with 15 bases sitting between them. The CDR3 sequence is CAWSNVGETGELFF. The CDR3 region has the DNA TGTGCCTGGTCGAACGTCGGGGAGACCGGGGAGCTGTTTTTT.

In its sample, this clonotype was seen many times. This chain links TRBV12-3 or TRBV12-4 with TRBJ2-3, with 7 positions matching TRBD1. This CDR3 contains 14 residues. Trimming took 6 bases from V and 7 from J; bases not matched to a gene: 10. CDR3 loop: CASSTARQGYTQYF. CDR3 coding DNA: TGTGCCAGCAGCACCGCCCGACAGGGATATACGCAGTATTTT.

This clonotype has more than one count but fewer than ten. The chain couples TRBV9 to TRBJ1-1; D is possibly TRBD1 (5 bases). The CDR3 extends over 13 amino acids. The ends were cut back, 4 bases at V and 8 bases at J, with 15 bases in the middle. The germline gives CDR1 SGDLS, CDR2 YYNGEE. The chain's CDR3 is CASSLGGPGEAFF. The CDR3 coding sequence is TGTGCCAGCAGCCTCGGGGGTCCGGGGGAAGCTTTCTTT.

This clonotype was detected a few times. V and J are TRBV9 and TRBJ2-1; 7 nucleotides line up with TRBD2. The ends lost 3 bases at V and 8 bases at J; junction bases unmatched: 11. The CDR3 runs 15 residues. The germline gives CDR1 SGDLS, CDR2 YYNGEE. The CDR3 spells CASSARAGVTHEQFF. The DNA of the CDR3 is TGTGCCAGCAGCGCGAGGGCGGGAGTAACCCATGAGCAGTTCTTC.